In this sample, the clone carrying this TCR beta chain turned up many times. Antigen: not known. These data originate in a study of early T cells in non-severe SARS-CoV-2 infection. The wider study: Whole-blood bulk RNA, unsorted, was sequenced, and chains were unpaired. Study observations and caveats: Clonotype matching in VDJdb favored anti-spike CD8 responses and did not capture private and CD4 specificities.

cDNA molecules, individually, were tagged with unique molecular identifiers. TCRdb re-called the 5' RACE reads through MiXCR, storing one row per CDR3 protein. There are about 84,000 distinct CDR3 sequences in the sample; roughly an eighth occur only once, and under 3% lies in the top ten. V was clipped by 2 bases and J by 1 base; unmatched bases: 7. This CDR3 has 17 residues. The V gene is TRBV12-3 or TRBV12-4, the J gene TRBJ2-3; 9 bases agree with TRBD2. The sequence came from an adult who was a healthcare worker with PCR-confirmed SARS-CoV-2 infection or an uninfected control (not recorded which). Specimen: whole blood. The DNA for the CDR3 is TGTGCCAGCAGTTTACGGGCTAGCGGGATAGGCACAGATACGCAGTATTTT. As protein: CASSLRASGIGTDTQYF.